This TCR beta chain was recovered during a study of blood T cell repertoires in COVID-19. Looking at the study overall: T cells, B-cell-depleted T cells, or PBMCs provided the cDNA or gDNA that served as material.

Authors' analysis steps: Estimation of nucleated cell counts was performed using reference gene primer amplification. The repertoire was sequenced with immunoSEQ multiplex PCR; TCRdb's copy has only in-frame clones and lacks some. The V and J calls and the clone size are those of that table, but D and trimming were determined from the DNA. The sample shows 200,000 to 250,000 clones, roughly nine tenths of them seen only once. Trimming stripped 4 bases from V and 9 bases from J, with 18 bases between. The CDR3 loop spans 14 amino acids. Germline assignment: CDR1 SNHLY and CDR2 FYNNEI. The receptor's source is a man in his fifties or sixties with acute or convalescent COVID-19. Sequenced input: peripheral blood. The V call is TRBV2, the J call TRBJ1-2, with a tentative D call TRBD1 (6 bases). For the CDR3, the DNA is TGTGCCAGCAGTGCAAACAGGGATTCAGGACGCTACACCTTC. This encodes CASSANRDSGRYTF.